This TCR beta chain originates from a study of shared clonotypes between healthy human individuals. At the level of the study: Samples came from two female and three male donors aged 18 to 49.

The genomic DNA of each subset was split evenly across several immunoSEQ plates. In the original processing: As immunoSEQ supplied junction-only sequences (without quality scores), filtering differed. Sequencing was performed with immunoSEQ multiplex PCR; in TCRdb, only in-frame clones are kept and a portion is missing. V, J and clone size were drawn from that table, and D and trimming were deduced from the DNA. The repertoire holds 450,000 to 650,000 clones, with roughly four fifths as singletons. This clone was seen a single time. Germline V gene lookup returns CDR1 SGHTA and CDR2 FQGNSA. V was pared by 4 bases and J by 10 bases, with 6 bases of the junction left unmatched. This CDR3 is 12 amino acids long. Genomic DNA of unsorted samples came from approximately 100 million PBMCs.

Material for sequencing was PBMCs. This sequence originates from a woman aged 40 to 50 in good health. Some clones in this sample may be carry-over from other donors' samples. This sequence joins TRBV7-2 and TRBJ1-1; 7 nucleotides line up with TRBD1. The CDR3 is CASSSRTGGAFF. The CDR3 DNA reads as TGTGCCAGCAGCTCCAGGACAGGCGGAGCTTTCTTT.